This passage covers 22 T cell receptor beta chains from one sample sequenced in a study of CXCR3-negative and CXCR3-positive naive CD8 T cells. All TRB cDNA libraries came from 5' RACE performed with UMI labels. TCRdb derives one entry per CDR3 protein from the 5' RACE reads, leaving out DNA. The table lists about 40,000 distinct CDR3 sequences, with 6.5% to 8.5% in the top ten. The material sequenced was memory CD8+ T cells from blood. The receptors originated from a human donor in good health. Some clones in this sample may be carry-over from other donors' samples.

The chain links TRBV5-5 to TRBJ2-1; TCRdb outputs TRBD1, but without DNA this stays unchecked. From germline, CDR1 is SGHKS and CDR2 YYEKEE (reference sequence). This CDR3 is built from 14 residues. The CDR3 loop is CASSRRDSMGEQFF.

The V call is TRBV21-1, the J call TRBJ2-7; TCRdb's D call of TRBD1 is untestable without DNA. TRBV21-1 is classified as a pseudogene. The CDR3 is 16 amino acids. CDR3 protein: CASSSPTGANSYEQYF.

The rearrangement links TRBV27 to TRBJ2-1. The CDR3 runs to 11 residues. CDR1 MNHEY and CDR2 SMNVEV come from the germline V gene (reference sequence). The CDR3 region is CASSELNEQFF.

This rearrangement joins TRBV28 to TRBJ1-2; checking the TCRdb D call of TRBD1 is not possible without DNA. The CDR3 sequence is 15 residues long. The germline V gene has CDR1 MDHEN and CDR2 SYDVKM. CDR3 residues: CASSSTDRAYYGYTF.

This chain joins TRBV15 and TRBJ2-7; as DNA is missing, the TRBD1 call by TCRdb cannot be tested. This CDR3 has 14 amino acids. CDR1 and CDR2 from the germline V gene are LNHNV and YYDKDF (reference sequence). CDR3 region: CATAPGQGTYEQYF.

The rearrangement uses TRBV7-9 and TRBJ2-1; absent DNA, TCRdb's TRBD2 call cannot be checked. Per germline, CDR1 SEHNR and CDR2 FQNEAQ (reference sequence). The length of the CDR3 is 15 residues. The CDR3 sequence: CASSPPGSSYNEQFF.

This chain joins TRBV29-1 and TRBJ2-2. There are 11 residues in the CDR3. Germline CDR1 is SQVTM and CDR2 is ANQGSEA. This CDR3 reads CSGEGGGELFF.

J is TRBJ2-1 and V is TRBV15; TCRdb picks TRBD2, but there is no DNA to check that call. CDR3 length equals 16 residues. The germline gives CDR1 LNHNV, CDR2 YYDKDF (reference sequence). The CDR3 spells CATSRDRGTGRNEQFF. Supplemented by reference TRBV15 and TRBJ2-1, the full variable domain reads DAMVIQNPRYQVTQFGKPVTLSCSQTLNHNVMYWYQQKSSQAPKLLFHYYDKDFNNEADTPDNFQSRRPNTSFCFLDIRSPGLGDTAMYLCATSRDRGTGRNEQFFGPGTRLTVL.

The chain uses TRBV5-5 and TRBJ2-5; TCRdb's assignment of TRBD1 cannot be checked, as there is no DNA. The CDR3 is made up of 15 amino acids. CDR1 SGHKS and CDR2 YYEKEE come from the germline V gene (reference sequence). This CDR3 is CASSLGTGTQETQYF. Based on the CDR3 plus reference TRBV5-5 and TRBJ2-5, the full variable domain is DAGVTQSPTHLIKTRGQQVTLRCSPISGHKSVSWYQQVLGQGPQFIFQYYEKEERGRGNFPDRFSARQFPNYSSELNVNALLLGDSALYLCASSLGTGTQETQYFGPGTRLLVL.

Here the CDR3 reads CASSVGTANTGELFF. The chain has TRBV19 and TRBJ2-2; the D call from TCRdb, TRBD1, cannot be confirmed without DNA. This CDR3 region has 15 residues. Germline-derived CDR1 and CDR2 are LNHDA and SQIVND (reference sequence).

The chain uses TRBV19 and TRBJ1-2. The CDR3 length is 14 residues. The germline gives CDR1 LNHDA, CDR2 SQIVND (reference sequence). CDR3 sequence reads: CASSIEPAPYGYTF.

The chain links TRBV7-9 to TRBJ2-7; TCRdb's D call of TRBD1 is untestable without DNA. Germline assignment: CDR1 SEHNR and CDR2 FQNEAQ (reference sequence). This CDR3 region has 12 residues. CDR3 loop: CASDRGTYEQYF.

The chain uses TRBV6-5 and TRBJ1-1. Germline V CDR1 and CDR2: MNHEY, SVGAGI. The CDR3 covers 15 residues. The CDR3 is CASSYWRPKDTEAFF.

The chain employs TRBV20-1 and TRBJ1-2; the D call from TCRdb, TRBD1, cannot be confirmed without DNA. The CDR3 loop spans 16 amino acids. Germline loops: CDR1 DFQATT, CDR2 SNEGSKA (reference sequence). CDR3 in amino acids: CSAGLQRHGANYGYTF.

The chain couples TRBV12-3 or TRBV12-4 to TRBJ2-5; checking the TCRdb D call of TRBD2 is not possible without DNA. This CDR3 contains 14 residues. This CDR3 is CASSPAGLRETQYF.

J is TRBJ2-1 and V is TRBV7-2; TCRdb's D gene call, TRBD2, goes unchecked for lack of DNA. CDR1 is SGHTA and CDR2 is FQGNSA in the germline V gene. The length of the CDR3 is 16 residues. The CDR3 here is CASSLVLALGYNEQFF.

This chain uses TRBV6-2 or TRBV6-3 with TRBJ2-1; absent DNA, TCRdb's TRBD2 call cannot be checked. This CDR3 has 16 amino acids. Germline V gene data show CDR1 as MNHEY and CDR2 as SVGEGT. The CDR3 sequence: CASTTGTPDSLSEQFF.

The chain links TRBV25-1 to TRBJ2-1. The length of the CDR3 is 15 residues. The germline CDR1 and CDR2 sequences are MGHDK and SYGVNS. The CDR3 loop is CASSDLTSSYNEQFF.

By frequency, this clonotype is medium-sized (0.01 to 0.1%). The V gene is TRBV6-2 or TRBV6-3, the J gene TRBJ2-3; TCRdb proposes TRBD2, but this gene call is untestable without DNA. This CDR3 has 15 amino acids. CDR1 is MNHEY, CDR2 SVGEGT, per germline. CDR3 protein: CASSYSAGNTDTQYF.

This chain's CDR3 is CASSVDRSSYNEQFF. The chain employs TRBV5-1 and TRBJ2-1. The length of the CDR3 is 15 residues. Germline loops: CDR1 SGHRS, CDR2 YFSETQ.

The rearrangement uses TRBV7-3 and TRBJ2-5; TCRdb outputs TRBD2, but without DNA this stays unchecked. Germline V gene lookup returns CDR1 SGHTA and CDR2 FQGTGA. The CDR3 covers 13 residues. The CDR3 sequence is CASSPRTEETQYF.

The V and J genes are TRBV4-1 and TRBJ1-2; the D call of TRBD1 rests on TCRdb alone, since no DNA is present to check it. Germline V CDR1 and CDR2: MGHRA, YSYEKL. The CDR3 spans 15 residues. CDR3 residues: CASSQGIQGNYGYTF.